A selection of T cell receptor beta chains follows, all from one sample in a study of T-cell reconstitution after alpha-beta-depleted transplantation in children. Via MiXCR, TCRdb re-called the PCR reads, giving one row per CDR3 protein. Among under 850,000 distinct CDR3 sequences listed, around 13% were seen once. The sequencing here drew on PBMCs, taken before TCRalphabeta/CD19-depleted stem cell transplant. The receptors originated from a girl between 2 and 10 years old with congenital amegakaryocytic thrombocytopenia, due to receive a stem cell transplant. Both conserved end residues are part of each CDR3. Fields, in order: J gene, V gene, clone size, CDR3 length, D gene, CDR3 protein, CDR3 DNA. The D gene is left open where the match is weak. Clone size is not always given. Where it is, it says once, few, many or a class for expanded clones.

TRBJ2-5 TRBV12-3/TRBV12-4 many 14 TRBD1 CASSPDRAKETQYF TGTGCCAGCAGCCCGGACAGGGCCAAAGAGACCCAGTACTTC
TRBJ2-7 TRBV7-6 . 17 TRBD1 CASSPGQAGPRSYEQYF TGTGCCAGCAGCCCCGGACAGGCTGGACCCCGCTCCTACGAGCAGTACTTC
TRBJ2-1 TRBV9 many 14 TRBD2 CASSFTGTSSEQFF TGTGCCAGCAGCTTCACCGGGACTAGCAGCGAGCAGTTCTTC
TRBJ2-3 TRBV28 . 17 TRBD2 CASSFFRTSGRSDTQYF TGTGCCAGCAGTTTCTTCCGGACTAGCGGGAGGTCAGATACGCAGTATTTT
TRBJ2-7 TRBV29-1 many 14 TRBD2 CSVTGASGRGEQYF TGCAGCGTCACCGGGGCTAGCGGGAGGGGTGAGCAGTACTTC
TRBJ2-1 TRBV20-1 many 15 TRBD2 CSARIAGGPYNEQFF TGCAGTGCTAGAATAGCGGGAGGGCCCTACAATGAGCAGTTCTTC
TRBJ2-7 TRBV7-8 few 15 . CASSLDSGAFGEQYF TGTGCCAGCAGCTTAGACTCGGGGGCGTTCGGCGAGCAGTACTTC
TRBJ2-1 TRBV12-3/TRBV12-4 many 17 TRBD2 CASSLAMSGRAYNEQFF TGTGCCAGCAGCTTGGCTATGAGCGGGAGGGCGTACAATGAGCAGTTCTTC
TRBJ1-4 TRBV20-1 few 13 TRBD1 CSATQGEGEKLFF TGCAGTGCTACACAGGGGGAAGGAGAAAAACTGTTTTTT
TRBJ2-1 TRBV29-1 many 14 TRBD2 CSGSTYSGSSEQFF TGCAGCGGATCTACGTATAGCGGGAGTAGTGAGCAGTTCTTC
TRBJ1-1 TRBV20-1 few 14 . CSASGGFLNTEAFF TGCAGTGCTAGTGGGGGATTCCTTAACACTGAAGCTTTCTTT
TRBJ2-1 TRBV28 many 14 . CASRTQGLNNEQFF TGTGCCAGCAGGACACAGGGCCTGAACAATGAGCAGTTCTTC
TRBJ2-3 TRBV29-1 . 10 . CSVGDYTQYF TGCAGCGTCGGGGACTATACGCAGTATTTT
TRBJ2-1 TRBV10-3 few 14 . CAITSDTKYNEQFF TGTGCCATCACTTCCGACACGAAGTACAATGAGCAGTTCTTC
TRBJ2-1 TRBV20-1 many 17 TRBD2 CSADLLLALSSYNEQFF TGCAGTGCTGACCTCCTACTAGCGCTCAGCTCCTACAATGAGCAGTTCTTC
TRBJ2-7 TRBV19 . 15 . CASSTGTGSFYEQYF TGTGCCAGTAGTACCGGGACGGGAAGCTTCTACGAGCAGTACTTC
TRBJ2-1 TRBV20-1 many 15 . CSARDLNGNYNEQFF TGCAGTGCTAGAGATTTGAACGGTAACTACAATGAGCAGTTCTTC
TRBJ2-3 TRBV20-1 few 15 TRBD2 CSARVIAGGPYTQYF TGCAGTGCTAGGGTTATAGCGGGAGGGCCTTATACGCAGTATTTT
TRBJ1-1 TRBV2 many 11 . CASSAGDEAFF TGTGCCAGCAGTGCAGGGGATGAAGCTTTCTTT
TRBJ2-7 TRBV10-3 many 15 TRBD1 CAISEGGPSSYEQYF TGTGCCATCAGTGAAGGGGGCCCTAGCTCCTACGAGCAGTACTTC
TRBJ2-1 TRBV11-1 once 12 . CASSWNREMPFF TGTGCCAGCAGCTGGAACAGGGAAATGCCGTTCTTC
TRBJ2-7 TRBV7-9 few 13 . CATSPDALNEQYF TGTGCCACCTCTCCGGACGCGCTAAACGAGCAGTACTTC
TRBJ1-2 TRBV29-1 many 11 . CSLKDRQGYTF TGCAGCCTTAAAGATAGACAGGGCTACACCTTC
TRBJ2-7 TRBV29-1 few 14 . CSVEGASGAYEQYF TGCAGCGTCGAGGGGGCTAGCGGAGCCTACGAGCAGTACTTC
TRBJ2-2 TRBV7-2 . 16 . CASSPRERSNTGELFF TGTGCCAGCAGCCCCCGAGAGCGCTCGAACACCGGGGAGCTGTTTTTT
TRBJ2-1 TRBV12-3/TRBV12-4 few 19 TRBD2 CAISLGVLVASGKHNEQFF TGTGCCATCTCCCTAGGGGTGTTGGTGGCTAGCGGTAAACACAATGAGCAGTTCTTC
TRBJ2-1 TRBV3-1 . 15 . CASSAVTTLVNEQFF TGTGCCAGCAGCGCGGTGACTACCCTAGTCAATGAGCAGTTCTTC
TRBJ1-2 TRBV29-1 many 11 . CSVDSNYGYTF TGCAGCGTGGACAGTAACTATGGCTACACCTTC
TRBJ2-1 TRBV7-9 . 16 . CASSPPRIFFLNEQFF TGTGCCAGCAGCCCCCCTAGGATTTTCTTCCTGAATGAGCAGTTCTTC
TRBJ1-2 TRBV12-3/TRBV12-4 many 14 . CASSSVPFWDGYTF TGTGCCAGCAGTTCCGTCCCCTTTTGGGATGGCTACACCTTC
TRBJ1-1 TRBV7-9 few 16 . CASSGVGLGPGTEAFF TGTGCCAGCAGCGGAGTCGGCCTAGGACCGGGCACTGAAGCTTTCTTT
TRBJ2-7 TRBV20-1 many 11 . CSGRPLYEQYF TGCAGTGGCAGACCCCTCTACGAGCAGTACTTC
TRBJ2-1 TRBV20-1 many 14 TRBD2 CSAMTSGRVLEQFF TGCAGTGCTATGACTAGCGGGAGGGTACTCGAGCAGTTCTTC
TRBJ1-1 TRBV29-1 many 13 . CSVPTALNTEAFF TGCAGCGTACCGACAGCACTGAACACTGAAGCTTTCTTT
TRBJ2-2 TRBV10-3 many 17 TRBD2 CAISARTSGKNTGELFF TGTGCCATCAGTGCAAGGACTAGCGGAAAGAACACCGGGGAGCTGTTTTTT
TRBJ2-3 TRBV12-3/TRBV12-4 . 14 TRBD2 CASSYGLGVDTQYF TGTGCCAGCAGTTACGGACTAGGAGTAGATACGCAGTATTTT
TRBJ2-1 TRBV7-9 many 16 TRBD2 CASSLDAGGYYNEQFF TGTGCCAGCAGCTTAGACGCGGGAGGGTACTACAATGAGCAGTTCTTC
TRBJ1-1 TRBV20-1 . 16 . CSAEGGHLYWDTEAFF TGCAGTGCGGAAGGAGGCCATTTGTACTGGGACACTGAAGCTTTCTTT
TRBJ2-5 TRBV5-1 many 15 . CASSLSDSAQETQYF TGCGCCAGCAGCTTGTCGGACAGCGCCCAAGAGACCCAGTACTTC
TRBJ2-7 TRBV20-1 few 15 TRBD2 CSARAILAGRDEQYF TGCAGTGCTAGGGCGATACTAGCGGGACGGGACGAGCAGTACTTC
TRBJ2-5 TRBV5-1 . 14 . CASSLKPPKETQYF TGCGCCAGCAGCCTAAAACCCCCAAAGGAGACCCAGTACTTC
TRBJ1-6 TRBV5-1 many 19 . CASSKGQGQVGVYNSPLHF TGCGCCAGCAGCAAAGGGCAGGGGCAAGTTGGCGTTTATAATTCACCCCTCCACTTT
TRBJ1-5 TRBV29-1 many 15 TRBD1 CSVQLGTAHPGPQHF TGCAGCGTCCAATTAGGGACAGCTCACCCGGGGCCCCAGCATTTT
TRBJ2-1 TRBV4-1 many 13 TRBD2 CASSQGLANEQFF TGCGCCAGCAGCCAAGGACTAGCCAATGAGCAGTTCTTC
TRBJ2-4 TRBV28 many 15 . CASKKNDLAKNIQYF TGTGCCAGCAAGAAGAATGACCTAGCCAAAAACATTCAGTACTTC
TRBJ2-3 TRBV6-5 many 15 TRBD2 CASSPREGGADTQYF TGTGCCAGCAGTCCCCGGGAGGGCGGTGCAGATACGCAGTATTTT
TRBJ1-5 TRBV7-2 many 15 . CASSLRGNSNQPQHF TGTGCCAGCAGCTTGAGGGGTAATAGCAATCAGCCCCAGCATTTT
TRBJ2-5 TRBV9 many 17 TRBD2 CASSPALGTSGIETQYF TGTGCCAGCAGTCCCGCGTTGGGGACTAGCGGTATAGAGACCCAGTACTTC
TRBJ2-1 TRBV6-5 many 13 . CASSYGELMEQFF TGTGCCAGCAGTTACGGGGAGCTCATGGAGCAGTTCTTC
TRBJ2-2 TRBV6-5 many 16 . CASSYSPAGRTGELFF TGTGCCAGCAGTTACTCCCCAGCGGGTCGAACCGGGGAGCTGTTTTTT
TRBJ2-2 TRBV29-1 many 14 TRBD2 CSVLTSGRAGELFF TGCAGCGTTCTGACTAGCGGGAGGGCCGGGGAGCTGTTTTTT
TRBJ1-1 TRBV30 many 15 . CAWSADDKIWQEAFF TGTGCCTGGAGTGCGGACGATAAAATATGGCAGGAAGCTTTCTTT
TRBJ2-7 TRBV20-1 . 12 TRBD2 CSARGLAGAINF TGCAGTGCCCGGGGACTAGCGGGAGCCATCAACTTC
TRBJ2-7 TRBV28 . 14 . CASSELAQTYEQYF TGTGCCAGCAGTGAACTAGCCCAAACCTACGAGCAGTACTTC
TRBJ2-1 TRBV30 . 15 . CAWSGVSPIGSEQFF TGTGCCTGGAGTGGCGTTTCTCCCATAGGATCCGAGCAGTTCTTC
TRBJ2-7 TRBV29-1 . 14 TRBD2 CSDEALAGVYEQYF TGCAGCGATGAAGCTCTAGCGGGAGTTTACGAGCAGTACTTC
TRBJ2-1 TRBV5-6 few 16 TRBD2 CASSPVHSGSYNEQFF TGTGCCAGCAGCCCAGTCCATAGCGGGAGCTACAATGAGCAGTTCTTC